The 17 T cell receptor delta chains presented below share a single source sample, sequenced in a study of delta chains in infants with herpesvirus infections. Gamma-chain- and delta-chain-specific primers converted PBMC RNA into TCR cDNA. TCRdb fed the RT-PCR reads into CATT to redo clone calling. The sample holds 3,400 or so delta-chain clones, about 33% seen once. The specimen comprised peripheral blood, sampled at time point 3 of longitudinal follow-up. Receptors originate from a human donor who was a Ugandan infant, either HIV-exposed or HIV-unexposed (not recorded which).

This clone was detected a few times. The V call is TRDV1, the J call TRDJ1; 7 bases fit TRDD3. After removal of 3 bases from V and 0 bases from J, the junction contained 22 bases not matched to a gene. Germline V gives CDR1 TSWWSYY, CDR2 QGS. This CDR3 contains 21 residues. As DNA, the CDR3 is TGTGCTCTTGGGGATTTTTCCTTCAATTACTGGGGATCCTTATACACCGATAAACTCATCTTT. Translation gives CALGDFSFNYWGSLYTDKLIF.

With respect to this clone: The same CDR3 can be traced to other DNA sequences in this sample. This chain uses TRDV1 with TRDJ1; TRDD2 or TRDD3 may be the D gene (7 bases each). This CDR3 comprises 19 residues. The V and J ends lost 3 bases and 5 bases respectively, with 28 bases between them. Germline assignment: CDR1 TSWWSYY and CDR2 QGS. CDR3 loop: CALGEFPTLTGEGADKLIF. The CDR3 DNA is TGTGCTCTTGGGGAGTTTCCTACCCTTACTGGGGAAGGGGCGGATAAACTCATCTTT.

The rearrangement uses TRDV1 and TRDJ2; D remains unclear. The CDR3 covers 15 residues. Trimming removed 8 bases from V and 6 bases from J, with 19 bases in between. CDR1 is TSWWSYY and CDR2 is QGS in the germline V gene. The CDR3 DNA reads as TGTGCTCTTATTCCCTCACTATGGCCGGCAGCACAACTCTTCTTT. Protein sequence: CALIPSLWPAAQLFF.

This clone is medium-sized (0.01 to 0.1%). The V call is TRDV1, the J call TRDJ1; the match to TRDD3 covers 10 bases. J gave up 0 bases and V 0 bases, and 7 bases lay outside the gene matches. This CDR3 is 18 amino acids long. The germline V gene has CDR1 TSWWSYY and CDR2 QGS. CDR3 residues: CALGELGDTLPYTDKLIF. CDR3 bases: TGTGCTCTTGGGGAACTGGGGGATACGCTCCCGTACACCGATAAACTCATCTTT.

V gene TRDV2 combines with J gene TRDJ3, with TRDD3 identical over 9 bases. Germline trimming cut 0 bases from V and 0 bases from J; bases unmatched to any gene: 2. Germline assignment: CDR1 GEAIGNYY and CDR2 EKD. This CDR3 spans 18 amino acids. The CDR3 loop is CACDTYWGSSWDTRQMFF. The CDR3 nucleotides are TGTGCCTGTGACACCTACTGGGGGAGCTCCTGGGACACCCGACAGATGTTTTTC.

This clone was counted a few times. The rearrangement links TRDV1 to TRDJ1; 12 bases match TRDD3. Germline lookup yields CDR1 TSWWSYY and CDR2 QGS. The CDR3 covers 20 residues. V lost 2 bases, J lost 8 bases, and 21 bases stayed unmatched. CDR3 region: CALGESLSSHPYWGIPKLIF. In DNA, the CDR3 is TGTGCTCTTGGGGAATCCCTTTCCTCTCATCCGTACTGGGGGATACCGAAACTCATCTTT.

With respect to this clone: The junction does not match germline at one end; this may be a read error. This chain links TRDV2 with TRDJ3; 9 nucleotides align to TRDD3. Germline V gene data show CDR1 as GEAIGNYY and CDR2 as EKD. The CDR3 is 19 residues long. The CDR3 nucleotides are TGTGCCTATGACAAAGTACTGGGGGACTTCTCCTGGGACACCCGACAGATGTTTTTC. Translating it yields CAYDKVLGDFSWDTRQMFF.

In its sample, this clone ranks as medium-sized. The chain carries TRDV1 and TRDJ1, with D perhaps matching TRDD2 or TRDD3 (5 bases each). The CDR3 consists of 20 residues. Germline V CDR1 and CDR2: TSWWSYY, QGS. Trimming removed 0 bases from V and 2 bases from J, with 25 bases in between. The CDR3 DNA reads TGTGCTCTTGGGGAACTTACCCTACCCAAACTGGTTTCTACTACCGATAAACTCATCTTT. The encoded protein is CALGELTLPKLVSTTDKLIF.

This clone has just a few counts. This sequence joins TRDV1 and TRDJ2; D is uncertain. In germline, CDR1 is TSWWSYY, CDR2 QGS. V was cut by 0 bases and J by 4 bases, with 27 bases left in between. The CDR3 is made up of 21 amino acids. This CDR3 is CALGELPQSTTGPRRTAQLFF. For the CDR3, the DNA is TGTGCTCTTGGGGAACTGCCCCAATCAACTACGGGGCCCCGTAGGACAGCACAACTCTTCTTT.

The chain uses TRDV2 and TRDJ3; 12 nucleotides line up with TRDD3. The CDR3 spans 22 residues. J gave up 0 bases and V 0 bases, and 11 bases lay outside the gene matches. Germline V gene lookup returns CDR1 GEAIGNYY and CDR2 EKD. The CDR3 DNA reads TGTGCCTGTGACACCGTCAGAACTGGGGGATACAAAAGCTCCTGGGACACCCGACAGATGTTTTTC. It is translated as CACDTVRTGGYKSSWDTRQMFF.

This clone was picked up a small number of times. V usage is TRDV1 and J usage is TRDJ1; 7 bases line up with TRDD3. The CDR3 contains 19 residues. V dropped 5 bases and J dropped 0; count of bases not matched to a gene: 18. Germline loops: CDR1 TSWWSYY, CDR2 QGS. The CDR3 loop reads CALGPRFPYWGKYTDKLIF. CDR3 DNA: TGTGCTCTTGGGCCCCGTTTTCCCTACTGGGGCAAATACACCGATAAACTCATCTTT.

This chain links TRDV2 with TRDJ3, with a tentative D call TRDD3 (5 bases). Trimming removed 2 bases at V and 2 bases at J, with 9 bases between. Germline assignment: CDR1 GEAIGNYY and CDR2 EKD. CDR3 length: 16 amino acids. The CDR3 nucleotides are TGTGCCTGTGACAATCTACTGGCCTGGGACACCCGACAGATGTTTTTC. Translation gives CACDNLLAWDTRQMFF.

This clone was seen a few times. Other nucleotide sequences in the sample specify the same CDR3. CDR3 DNA sequence: TGTGCTCTTGGGGAAGGGATAACATTTGGGGATACAGGGGGCACCGATAAACTCATCTTT. It codes for CALGEGITFGDTGGTDKLIF. The chain employs TRDV1 and TRDJ1; 8 nucleotides line up with TRDD3. V shed 2 bases, J shed 1 base, and the junction held 18 bases outside the gene matches. This CDR3 has 20 residues. Germline loops: CDR1 TSWWSYY, CDR2 QGS.

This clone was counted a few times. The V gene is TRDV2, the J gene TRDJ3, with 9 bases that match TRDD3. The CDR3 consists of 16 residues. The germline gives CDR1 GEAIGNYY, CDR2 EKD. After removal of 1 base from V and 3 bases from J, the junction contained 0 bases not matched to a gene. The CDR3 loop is CACDTGGYWDTRQMFF. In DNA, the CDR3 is TGTGCCTGTGACACTGGGGGATACTGGGACACCCGACAGATGTTTTTC.

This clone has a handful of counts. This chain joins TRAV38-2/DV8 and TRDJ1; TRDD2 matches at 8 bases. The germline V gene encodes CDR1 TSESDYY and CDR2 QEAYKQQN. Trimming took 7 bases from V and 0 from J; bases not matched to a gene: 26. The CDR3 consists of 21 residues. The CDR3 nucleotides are TGTGCTTATTTCTCCTCTTGCGCTCTTCCTACGTTCGCTGGTGACACCGATAAACTCATCTTT. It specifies CAYFSSCALPTFAGDTDKLIF.

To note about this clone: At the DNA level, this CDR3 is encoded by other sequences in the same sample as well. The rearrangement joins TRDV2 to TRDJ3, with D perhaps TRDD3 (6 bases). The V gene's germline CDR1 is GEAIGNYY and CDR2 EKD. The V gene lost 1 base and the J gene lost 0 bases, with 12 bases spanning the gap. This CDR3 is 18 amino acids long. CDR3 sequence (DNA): TGTGCCTGTGACACGGTGGGGATCAGCTCCTGGGACACCCGACAGATGTTTTTC. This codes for CACDTVGISSWDTRQMFF.

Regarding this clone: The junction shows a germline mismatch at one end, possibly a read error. The CDR3 region is CALGKLAFPLLGDIRTDKLIF. For the CDR3, the DNA is TGTGCTCTTGGGAAACTGGCCTTCCCCCTACTGGGGGATATCCGGACCGATAAACTCATCTTT. V is TRDV1 and J is TRDJ1; 11 positions match TRDD3. This CDR3 is built from 21 residues. Germline-derived CDR1 and CDR2 are TSWWSYY and QGS.